This entry features one TCR beta chain sequence. Germline V lookup: CDR1 MDHEN, CDR2 SYDVKM. The V gene end was trimmed by 6 bases and the J gene end by 5 bases; junction bases not matched to a gene: 15. The CDR3 consists of 17 residues. Sequencing used immunoSEQ multiplex PCR; TCRdb keeps in-frame clones, though not all of them. In the table there are about 310,000 clones, under 90% of which are singletons. This entry is derived from a study of blood T cell repertoires in COVID-19. The sequenced sample was PBMCs or T cells enriched from blood (not recorded which). This TCR came from a woman aged 25 to 39 who had recovered from COVID-19. The chain couples TRBV28 to TRBJ2-1; 8 bases match TRBD2. CDR3 bases: TGTGCCAGCAGCCCCTCCAGGTGGGCGGGAGGAAACAATGAGCAGTTCTTC. Translating gives CASSPSRWAGGNNEQFF.